The 31 T cell receptor beta chains presented below share a single source sample, sequenced in a study of cytomegalovirus exposure and HLA in healthy donors. The PCR made use of 60 Vbeta and 13 Jbeta primers. The data were produced by immunoSEQ multiplex PCR, yet TCRdb's version contains in-frame clones alone and is incomplete. This sample has 60,000 or so clones, with about 65% found just once. Sample: PBMCs. These receptors all come from a man aged 45 to 65 in good health and CMV-seropositive.

This clone has just a few counts. The chain recombines TRBV6-6 with TRBJ2-3; D gene uncertain. The CDR3 is 12 residues long. Germline assignment: CDR1 MNHNY and CDR2 SVGAGI (reference sequence). V lost 6 bases and J 2 bases, leaving 6 bases between the germline ends. The CDR3 bases are TGTGCCAGCAGCTTAGACACAGATACGCAGTATTTT. It codes for CASSLDTDTQYF.

The chain recombines TRBV5-8 with TRBJ2-3, with 9 bases aligning to TRBD2. V trimming: 1 base; J trimming: 1 base; junction bases outside the gene matches: 4. CDR3 size: 16 residues. Germline CDR1 reads SGHTS; CDR2 reads YDEGEE. The CDR3 nucleotides are TGTGCCAGCAGCTTGACACCTAGCGGGGGCACAGATACGCAGTATTTT. The encoded protein is CASSLTPSGGTDTQYF.

In this sample, this clone turned up once. The rearrangement joins TRBV7-2 to TRBJ1-2; tentative D call: TRBD1 (6 bases). The ends were cut back, 7 bases at V and 3 bases at J, with 18 bases in the middle. There are 15 residues in the CDR3. Germline CDR1 reads SGHTA; CDR2 reads FQGNSA. The CDR3 nucleotides are TGTGCCAGCACCCTACTCGGGGGGCAGGACTATGGCTACACCTTC. Its translation is CASTLLGGQDYGYTF.

The gene calls are TRBV28 and TRBJ2-3, with D maybe TRBD2 (6 bases). With 5 bases removed from V and 2 bases from J, the gap between germline ends came to 11 bases. The CDR3 is 14 amino acids. Germline CDR1 reads MDHEN; CDR2 reads SYDVKM. The chain's CDR3 is CASSEGLFTDTQYF. The CDR3 coding sequence is TGTGCCAGCAGTGAGGGACTTTTCACAGATACGCAGTATTTT.

The chain is built from TRBV6-6 and TRBJ2-3; D is possibly TRBD2 (6 bases). Germline V gene sequence: CDR1 MNHNY, CDR2 SVGAGI (reference sequence). V lost 2 bases, J lost 5 bases, and 17 bases lay in between. The CDR3 has 16 amino acids. CDR3: CASSYPGRDAGDTQYF. The CDR3, as DNA: TGTGCCAGCAGTTACCCCGGGCGGGACGCAGGAGATACGCAGTATTTT.

This sequence joins TRBV28 and TRBJ2-7, with TRBD1 identical over 7 bases. The CDR3 consists of 14 residues. Per the germline V gene, CDR1 is MDHEN and CDR2 is SYDVKM. The junction had 3 bases not matched to a gene; V was cut back by 3 bases and J by 1 base. The DNA of the CDR3 is TGTGCCAGCAGTTTGGGACAGAGGTCCTACGAGCAGTACTTC. As protein: CASSLGQRSYEQYF.

This chain connects TRBV6-1 to TRBJ2-5; D is possibly TRBD1 (8 bases). Per germline, CDR1 MNHNS and CDR2 SASEGT. This CDR3 has 15 residues. V was cut by 3 bases and J by 9 bases, with 20 bases left in between. This CDR3 is CASSEIPTGGRAQYF. The CDR3 DNA follows: TGTGCCAGCAGTGAGATACCCACAGGGGGGAGGGCCCAGTACTTC.

This clone was detected only a few times. V and J are TRBV29-1 and TRBJ2-7; TRBD1 matches 9 bases. V gave up 6 bases and J gave up 4 bases; unmatched junction bases: 7. The CDR3 is made up of 13 amino acids. Germline assignment: CDR1 SQVTM and CDR2 ANQGSEA. CDR3 in amino acids: CSVADRGRYEQYF. In nucleotides, the CDR3 is TGCAGCGTCGCGGACAGGGGAAGATACGAGCAGTACTTC.

CDR3 residues: CASSPDVGQGFSYNEQFF. Written as DNA, the CDR3 is TGCGCCAGCAGCCCAGATGTCGGACAGGGGTTCTCCTACAATGAGCAGTTCTTC. V gene TRBV4-1 combines with J gene TRBJ2-1; TRBD1 agrees at 9 bases. Per the germline V gene, CDR1 is MGHRA and CDR2 is YSYEKL. V was pared by 4 bases and J by 0 bases, with 10 bases of the junction left unmatched. The CDR3 consists of 18 residues.

This rearrangement joins TRBV10-2 to TRBJ2-1, with TRBD2 identical over 8 bases. Germline assignment: CDR1 WSHSY and CDR2 SAAADI. CDR3 length equals 14 residues. Trimming cost V 3 bases and J 5 bases; bases outside gene matches: 3. In DNA form, the CDR3 reads TGCGCCAGCAGTGAAACGGGAGGGAACAATGAGCAGTTCTTC. This codes for CASSETGGNNEQFF.

The V call is TRBV30, the J call TRBJ1-1; TRBD1 is a possible D gene (6 bases). The CDR3 extends over 15 amino acids. CDR1 and CDR2 from the germline V gene are GTSNPN and SVGIG (reference sequence). V was pared by 2 bases and J by 4 bases, with 17 bases between. CDR3 DNA sequence: TGTGCCTGGAGTAGGATGGGGGGGCTTAGCACTGAAGCTTTCTTT. Residues: CAWSRMGGLSTEAFF.

The rearrangement joins TRBV27 to TRBJ2-3; TRBD1 aligns across 11 bases. Trimming at V came to 6 bases and at J to 5 bases, leaving 13 bases not matched to a gene. The CDR3 spans 17 residues. Germline CDR1 and CDR2: MNHEY and SMNVEV (reference sequence). CDR3 loop: CASRSGTGGFIEDTQYF. The DNA of the CDR3 is TGTGCCAGCAGGTCCGGGACAGGGGGATTTATCGAAGATACGCAGTATTTT.

The chain couples TRBV4-3 to TRBJ2-3, with D tentatively TRBD2 (7 bases). V lost 1 base, J lost 5 bases, and 16 bases lay in between. This CDR3 spans 16 amino acids. The germline V gene encodes CDR1 LGHNA and CDR2 YSLEER. The CDR3 DNA follows: TGCGCCAGCAGCCAAGTGTACGGGGGGCCTCAAGATACGCAGTATTTT. It yields the protein CASSQVYGGPQDTQYF.

Regarding this clone: Other DNA sequences in this sample translate to the same CDR3. The chain links TRBV5-1 to TRBJ2-7, with 8 bases identical to TRBD1. Germline V gene data show CDR1 as SGHRS and CDR2 as YFSETQ. The V segment lost 4 bases and the J segment 2 bases; nucleotides outside the gene matches: 5. The CDR3 is 14 amino acids. CDR3 protein: CASSPGTGTYEQYF. In DNA, the CDR3 is TGCGCCAGCAGCCCCGGGACAGGCACCTACGAGCAGTACTTC. Together with reference TRBV5-1 and TRBJ2-7, the CDR3 gives the full variable domain: KAGVTQTPRYLIKTRGQQVTLSCSPISGHRSVSWYQQTPGQGLQFLFEYFSETQRNKGNFPGRFSGRQFSNSRSEMNVSTLELGDSALYLCASSPGTGTYEQYFGPGTRLTVT.

The V gene is TRBV28, the J gene TRBJ2-2; possibly TRBD1 for D (6 bases). This CDR3 region has 15 residues. Germline lookup yields CDR1 MDHEN and CDR2 SYDVKM. V lost 5 bases, J lost 7 bases, and 17 bases lay in between. The CDR3 DNA is TGTGCCAGCAGTGGCCGGACAGCGGTCTTCGGGGAGCTGTTTTTT. Residues: CASSGRTAVFGELFF.

This CDR3 reads CARTASRYEQYF. CDR3 DNA sequence: TGTGCCAGGACAGCCTCTAGGTACGAGCAGTACTTC. The V gene is TRBV6-1, the J gene TRBJ2-7; possible D gene TRBD1, 5 bases. V was cut by 9 bases and J by 4 bases, with 13 bases left in between. Germline lookup yields CDR1 MNHNS and CDR2 SASEGT. The CDR3 contains 12 residues.

This chain joins TRBV5-4 and TRBJ1-2; 7 bases map to TRBD1. CDR1 and CDR2 from the germline V gene are SGHNT and YYREEE (reference sequence). V was clipped by 2 bases and J by 3 bases; unmatched bases: 7. The CDR3 has 15 residues. CDR3 region: CASSLPHQGDYGYTF. As DNA, the CDR3 is TGTGCCAGCAGCTTACCCCATCAGGGGGACTATGGCTACACCTTC.

The V gene is TRBV14, the J gene TRBJ1-1; D is uncertain. The CDR3 has 15 residues. The ends were cut back, 1 base at V and 8 bases at J, with 17 bases in the middle. Germline lookup yields CDR1 SGHDN and CDR2 FVKESK. The CDR3 DNA reads as TGTGCCAGCAGCCAAGCAAGAAGGAGGTTCTCAGAAGCTTTCTTT. Its translation is CASSQARRRFSEAFF.

This clone was recorded a few times. The chain has TRBV6-1 and TRBJ2-7, with D possibly matching TRBD2 (6 bases). Trimming cost V 2 bases and J 3 bases, with 17 bases left between them. The CDR3 length is 16 residues. Per the germline V gene, CDR1 is MNHNS and CDR2 is SASEGT. CDR3 coding DNA: TGTGCCAGCAGTGAATTAGTCGGGACTCTGGACTACGAGCAGTACTTC. Its translation is CASSELVGTLDYEQYF.

The chain combines TRBV6-1 with TRBJ2-7, with 7 bases fitting TRBD1. Germline V gene lookup returns CDR1 MNHNS and CDR2 SASEGT. There are 14 residues in the CDR3. The V and J ends lost 5 bases and 2 bases, in that order; junction bases with no gene match: 6. Here the CDR3 DNA reads TGTGCCAGCAGTAGACAGGGAAGCACCTACGAGCAGTACTTC. This translates into CASSRQGSTYEQYF.

J is TRBJ2-5 and V is TRBV30; D is perhaps TRBD1 (6 bases). The CDR3 has 13 amino acids. Trimming stripped 2 bases from V and 1 base from J, with 8 bases between. Germline V lookup: CDR1 GTSNPN, CDR2 SVGIG (reference sequence). Here the CDR3 DNA reads TGTGCCTGGAGTACAGGGCGCCAAGAGACCCAGTACTTC. This sequence encodes CAWSTGRQETQYF.

CDR3 coding DNA: TGTGCCAGCAGCGGAGAGGTCGACGGCTCGGATCGAGATACGCAGTATTTT. Translation: CASSGEVDGSDRDTQYF. The chain employs TRBV7-9 and TRBJ2-3, with D unclear. CDR1 is SEHNR and CDR2 is FQNEAQ in the germline V gene (reference sequence). Trimming stripped 5 bases from V and 5 bases from J, with 23 bases between. The CDR3 loop spans 17 amino acids.

In its sample, this clone was seen a few times. The chain employs TRBV15 and TRBJ2-3; D is undetermined. Germline assignment: CDR1 LNHNV and CDR2 YYDKDF (reference sequence). This CDR3 spans 13 amino acids. Trimming took off 8 bases at V and 1 base at J, with 10 bases between the two ends. The CDR3 DNA follows: TGTGCCACCGCGCTTGCTGGCACAGATACGCAGTATTTT. Residues: CATALAGTDTQYF.

The chain carries TRBV30 and TRBJ2-7; unclear D gene. Trimming removed 1 base from V and 5 bases from J, with 6 bases in between. The germline V gene encodes CDR1 GTSNPN and CDR2 SVGIG (reference sequence). The CDR3 extends over 11 amino acids. The CDR3 DNA is TGTGCCTGGAGTGCTTTCGACGAGCAGTACTTC. The encoded protein is CAWSAFDEQYF.

This clone showed up just a few times. The chain recombines TRBV11-2 with TRBJ2-7; TRBD1 aligns across 7 bases. After removal of 5 bases from V and 4 bases from J, the junction contained 8 bases not matched to a gene. CDR1 is SGHAT and CDR2 is FQNNGV in the germline V gene. This CDR3 region has 14 residues. CDR3 sequence (DNA): TGTGCCAGCAGCATCCGACAGGGTATGTACGAGCAGTACTTC. As protein: CASSIRQGMYEQYF. The full variable domain, rest sourced from reference TRBV11-2 and TRBJ2-7, is EAGVAQSPRYKIIEKRQSVAFWCNPISGHATLYWYQQILGQGPKLLIQFQNNGVVDDSQLPKDRFSAERLKGVDSTLKIQPAKLEDSAVYLCASSIRQGMYEQYFGPGTRLTVT.

The chain links TRBV28 to TRBJ2-7; perhaps TRBD2 as D (6 bases). V lost 8 bases, J lost 6 bases, and 20 bases lay in between. This CDR3 is 14 amino acids long. From germline, CDR1 is MDHEN and CDR2 SYDVKM. This CDR3 is CASEGRDPSSEQYF. CDR3 nucleotides: TGTGCCAGCGAGGGGCGGGACCCAAGCAGCGAGCAGTACTTC.

The CDR3 loop is CATSGGTGKPYEQYF. The CDR3 DNA is TGTGCCACCAGCGGTGGGACAGGAAAACCCTACGAGCAGTACTTC. This chain uses TRBV15 with TRBJ2-7; TRBD1 agrees at 8 bases. Per germline, CDR1 LNHNV and CDR2 YYDKDF (reference sequence). Trimming removed 5 bases from V and 2 bases from J; junction bases left unmatched: 8. The CDR3 is made up of 15 amino acids.

This clone was detected only once. As DNA, the CDR3 is TGTGCCAGCAGTTACAGGGAGGGAGAGACCCAGTACTTC. Protein product: CASSYREGETQYF. The chain couples TRBV6-5 to TRBJ2-5, with 7 bases that match TRBD2. This CDR3 spans 13 amino acids. Germline V gene lookup returns CDR1 MNHEY and CDR2 SVGAGI. The V gene end was trimmed by 2 bases and the J gene end by 4 bases; junction bases not matched to a gene: 1.

The chain is built from TRBV25-1 and TRBJ2-7, with D unresolved. This CDR3 spans 11 amino acids. Trimming shortened V by 2 bases and J by 4 bases, and 3 bases separated the two germline ends. Germline V lookup: CDR1 MGHDK, CDR2 SYGVNS. The CDR3 here is CASSEAYEQYF. DNA of the CDR3: TGTGCCAGCAGTGAAGCGTACGAGCAGTACTTC.

The rearrangement joins TRBV5-1 to TRBJ2-5; 10 nucleotides align to TRBD1. The CDR3 covers 16 residues. From germline, CDR1 is SGHRS and CDR2 YFSETQ. The ends lost 0 bases at V and 6 bases at J; junction bases unmatched: 8. Written as DNA, the CDR3 is TGCGCCAGCAGCTTGGCCTCGGGGACAGGGGCACAGACCCAGTACTTC. Its protein is CASSLASGTGAQTQYF.

The chain is built from TRBV5-4 and TRBJ2-2; D not certain. CDR3 size: 13 residues. V was trimmed by 5 bases and J by 4 bases, leaving 9 bases between them. Germline loops: CDR1 SGHNT, CDR2 YYREEE (reference sequence). CDR3 region: CASSWAFTGELFF. CDR3 nucleotide sequence: TGTGCCAGCAGTTGGGCTTTCACCGGGGAGCTGTTTTTT.